These 10 T cell receptor beta chains originate from one sample sequenced in a study of CD8+ T cells in alopecia areata. In each case, RNA was isolated and then reverse transcribed into cDNA as the sequencing template. Repertoires were generated with immunoSEQ multiplex PCR, while TCRdb's copy carries only in-frame clones and drops some. The sample includes 75,000 to 80,000 clones, around 66% of them seen just once. Treatment here: oral pan-JAK inhibitor, 5-10 mg twice daily. The sequencing here drew on CD8+ T cells sorted from blood, taken at week 24, from a patient treated with tofacitinib. These receptors were taken from a human donor with alopecia areata.

The chain links TRBV4-1 to TRBJ2-7, with 8 bases identical to TRBD1. The CDR3 is 15 residues long. The germline gives CDR1 MGHRA, CDR2 YSYEKL. The V gene end was trimmed by 6 bases and the J gene end by 0 bases; junction bases not matched to a gene: 7. The CDR3 DNA follows: TGCGCCAGCAGTCCCGGACAGGGACTCTCCTACGAGCAGTACTTC. This encodes CASSPGQGLSYEQYF.

This chain uses TRBV18 with TRBJ2-7; 11 nucleotides match TRBD2. Germline assignment: CDR1 KGHSH and CDR2 LQKENI. This CDR3 comprises 15 residues. J gave up 4 bases and V 0 bases, and 2 bases lay outside the gene matches. CDR3 loop: CASSPPTSGSYEQYF. Written as DNA, the CDR3 is TGTGCCAGCTCACCACCCACTAGCGGGAGTTACGAGCAGTACTTC.

The chain joins TRBV9 to TRBJ2-7, with D maybe TRBD2 (5 bases). This CDR3 contains 12 residues. Germline V CDR1 and CDR2: SGDLS, YYNGEE. V dropped 4 bases and J dropped 3 bases, with 8 bases sitting between them. The CDR3 sequence: CASSSRDYEQYF. Written as DNA, the CDR3 is TGTGCCAGCAGCTCCCGGGACTACGAGCAGTACTTC. Using reference TRBV9 and TRBJ2-7 for the parts outside the CDR3, the full variable domain is DSGVTQTPKHLITATGQRVTLRCSPRSGDLSVYWYQQSLDQGLQFLIQYYNGEERAKGNILERFSAQQFPDLHSELNLSSLELGDSALYFCASSSRDYEQYFGPGTRLTVT.

The J gene is TRBJ2-5, the V gene TRBV9, with 7 nucleotides matching TRBD1. Germline V gives CDR1 SGDLS, CDR2 YYNGEE. Losses at the gene ends were 2 bases for V and 4 bases for J; bases not matched to a gene: 8. The CDR3 totals 15 residues. The CDR3 sequence: CASSVPTGDRETQYF. The CDR3 DNA is TGTGCCAGCAGCGTCCCCACAGGGGATAGAGAGACCCAGTACTTC.

The chain has TRBV27 and TRBJ2-7, with TRBD2 matching 8 bases. The CDR3 contains 12 residues. Germline V gives CDR1 MNHEY, CDR2 SMNVEV (reference sequence). Germline trimming cut 8 bases from V and 6 bases from J; bases unmatched to any gene: 6. The DNA for the CDR3 is TGTGCCAGCTCCGGGGGGGATGGCGAGCAGTACTTC. Protein product: CASSGGDGEQYF.

In this sample, this clone turned up a few times. The CDR3 DNA sequence: TGCAGCGTTGTAGGGGGACAGGCGGAGGACACTGAAGCTTTCTTT. It codes for CSVVGGQAEDTEAFF. The chain links TRBV29-1 to TRBJ1-1; TRBD1 matches at 8 bases. This CDR3 has 15 residues. Germline CDR1 is SQVTM and CDR2 is ANQGSEA. V gave up 4 bases and J gave up 3 bases; unmatched junction bases: 10. Together with reference TRBV29-1 and TRBJ1-1, the CDR3 gives the full variable domain: SAVISQKPSRDICQRGTSLTIQCQVDSQVTMMFWYRQQPGQSLTLIATANQGSEATYESGFVIDKFPISRPNLTFSTLTVSNMSPEDSSIYLCSVVGGQAEDTEAFFGQGTRLTVV.

The chain uses TRBV27 and TRBJ2-7; TRBD1 agrees at 10 bases. CDR1 and CDR2 (germline): MNHEY, SMNVEV (reference sequence). V was pared by 6 bases and J by 2 bases, with 4 bases of the junction left unmatched. CDR3 length: 14 residues. CDR3 nucleotides: TGTGCCAGCAGGGGACAGGGGCCTACCTACGAGCAGTACTTC. It encodes CASRGQGPTYEQYF.

The rearrangement joins TRBV4-3 to TRBJ2-1; 12 bases line up with TRBD2. V lost 0 bases, J lost 0 bases, and 3 bases stayed unmatched. Per germline, CDR1 LGHNA and CDR2 YSLEER. The CDR3 is made up of 18 amino acids. The CDR3 region is CASSQDGLAGTSYNEQFF. The DNA for the CDR3 is TGCGCCAGCAGCCAAGATGGACTAGCGGGGACCTCCTACAATGAGCAGTTCTTC.

The chain carries TRBV27 and TRBJ2-1, with 12 bases identical to TRBD1. The V segment lost 5 bases and the J segment 1 base; nucleotides outside the gene matches: 9. Per germline, CDR1 MNHEY and CDR2 SMNVEV (reference sequence). This CDR3 comprises 18 residues. Here the CDR3 DNA reads TGTGCCAGCAGTGGGACAGGGGGCTTTCTAAGGTCCTACAATGAGCAGTTCTTC. Translating gives CASSGTGGFLRSYNEQFF.

This clone has more than one count but fewer than ten. The rearrangement uses TRBV29-1 and TRBJ2-5; D unclear. This CDR3 has 13 amino acids. Germline lookup yields CDR1 SQVTM and CDR2 ANQGSEA. Trimming removed 6 bases from V and 3 bases from J, with 14 bases in between. CDR3 in DNA: TGCAGCGTCCAACTTGAGAACAAAGAGACCCAGTACTTC. Protein sequence: CSVQLENKETQYF.